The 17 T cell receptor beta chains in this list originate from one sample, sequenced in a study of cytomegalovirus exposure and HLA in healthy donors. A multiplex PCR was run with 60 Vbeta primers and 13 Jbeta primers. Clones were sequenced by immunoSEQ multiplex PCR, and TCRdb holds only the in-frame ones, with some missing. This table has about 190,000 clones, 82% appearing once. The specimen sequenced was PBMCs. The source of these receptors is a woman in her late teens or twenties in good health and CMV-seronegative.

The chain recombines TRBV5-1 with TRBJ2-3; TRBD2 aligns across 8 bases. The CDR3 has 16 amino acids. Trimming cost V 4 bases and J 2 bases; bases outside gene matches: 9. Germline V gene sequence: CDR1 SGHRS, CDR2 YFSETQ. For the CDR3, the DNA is TGCGCCAGCAGCGTGGGGGGAGCGGGGGTCACAGATACGCAGTATTTT. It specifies CASSVGGAGVTDTQYF. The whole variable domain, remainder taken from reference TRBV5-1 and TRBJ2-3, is KAGVTQTPRYLIKTRGQQVTLSCSPISGHRSVSWYQQTPGQGLQFLFEYFSETQRNKGNFPGRFSGRQFSNSRSEMNVSTLELGDSALYLCASSVGGAGVTDTQYFGPGTRLTVL.

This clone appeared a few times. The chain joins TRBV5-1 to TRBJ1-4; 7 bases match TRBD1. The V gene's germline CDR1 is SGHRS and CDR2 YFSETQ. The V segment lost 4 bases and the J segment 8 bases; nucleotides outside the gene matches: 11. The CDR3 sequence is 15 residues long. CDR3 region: CASSPATGMEEKLFF. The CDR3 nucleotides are TGCGCCAGCAGCCCTGCGACAGGGATGGAGGAAAAACTGTTTTTT.

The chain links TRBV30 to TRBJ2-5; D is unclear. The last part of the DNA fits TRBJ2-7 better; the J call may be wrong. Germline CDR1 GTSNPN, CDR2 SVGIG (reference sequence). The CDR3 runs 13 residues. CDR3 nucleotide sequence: TGTGCCTGGACTTGGTCGTCCTCCTACGAGCAGTACTTC. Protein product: CAWTWSSSYEQYF.

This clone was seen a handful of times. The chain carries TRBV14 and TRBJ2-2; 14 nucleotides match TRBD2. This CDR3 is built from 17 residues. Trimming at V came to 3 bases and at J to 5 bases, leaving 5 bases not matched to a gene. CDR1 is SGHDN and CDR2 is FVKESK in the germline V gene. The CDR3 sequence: CASSHFGTSGSTGELFF. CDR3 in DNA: TGTGCCAGCAGCCATTTCGGGACTAGCGGGAGTACCGGGGAGCTGTTTTTT.

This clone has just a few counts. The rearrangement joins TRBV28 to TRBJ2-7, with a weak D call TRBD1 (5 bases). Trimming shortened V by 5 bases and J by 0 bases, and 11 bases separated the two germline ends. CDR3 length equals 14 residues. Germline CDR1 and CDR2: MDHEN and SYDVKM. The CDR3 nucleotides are TGTGCCAGCAGTCGGACACCGGTCTCCTACGAGCAGTACTTC. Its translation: CASSRTPVSYEQYF. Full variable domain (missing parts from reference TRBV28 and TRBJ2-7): DVKVTQSSRYLVKRTGEKVFLECVQDMDHENMFWYRQDPGLGLRLIYFSYDVKMKEKGDIPEGYSVSREKKERFSLILESASTNQTSMYLCASSRTPVSYEQYFGPGTRLTVT.

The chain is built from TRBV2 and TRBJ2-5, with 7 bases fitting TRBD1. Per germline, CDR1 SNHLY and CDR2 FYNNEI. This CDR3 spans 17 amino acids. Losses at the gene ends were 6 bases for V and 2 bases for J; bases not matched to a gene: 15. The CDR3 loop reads CASSTSFPGQPQETQYF. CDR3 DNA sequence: TGTGCCAGCAGCACATCCTTTCCGGGACAGCCACAAGAGACCCAGTACTTC.

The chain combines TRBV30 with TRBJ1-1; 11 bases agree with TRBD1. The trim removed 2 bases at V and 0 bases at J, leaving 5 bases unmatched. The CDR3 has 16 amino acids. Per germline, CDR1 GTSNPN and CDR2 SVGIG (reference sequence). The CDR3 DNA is TGTGCCTGGAGTCTCTGGACAGGGGGCCTGAACACTGAAGCTTTCTTT. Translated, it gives CAWSLWTGGLNTEAFF. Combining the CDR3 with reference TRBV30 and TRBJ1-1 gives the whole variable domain SQTIHQWPATLVQPVGSPLSLECTVEGTSNPNLYWYRQAAGRGLQLLFYSVGIGQISSEVPQNLSASRPQDRQFILSSKKLLLSDSGFYLCAWSLWTGGLNTEAFFGQGTRLTVV.

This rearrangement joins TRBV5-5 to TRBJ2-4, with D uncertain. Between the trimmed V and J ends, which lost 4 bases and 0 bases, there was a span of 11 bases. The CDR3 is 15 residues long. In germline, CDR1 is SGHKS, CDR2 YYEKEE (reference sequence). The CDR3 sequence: CASSPLFLAKNIQYF. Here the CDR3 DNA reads TGTGCCAGCAGCCCACTTTTCCTAGCCAAAAACATTCAGTACTTC.

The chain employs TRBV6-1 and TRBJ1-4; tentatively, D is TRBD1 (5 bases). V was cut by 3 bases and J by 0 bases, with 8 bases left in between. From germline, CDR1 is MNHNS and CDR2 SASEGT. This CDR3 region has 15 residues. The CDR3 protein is CASSDSTATNEKLFF. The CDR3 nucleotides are TGTGCCAGCAGTGATTCGACAGCAACTAATGAAAAACTGTTTTTT.

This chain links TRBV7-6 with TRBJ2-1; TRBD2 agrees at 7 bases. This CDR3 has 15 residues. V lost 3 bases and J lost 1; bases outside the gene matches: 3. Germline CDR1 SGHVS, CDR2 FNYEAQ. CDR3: CASSFTSDSYNEQFF. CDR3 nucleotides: TGTGCCAGCAGCTTTACTAGCGATTCCTACAATGAGCAGTTCTTC.

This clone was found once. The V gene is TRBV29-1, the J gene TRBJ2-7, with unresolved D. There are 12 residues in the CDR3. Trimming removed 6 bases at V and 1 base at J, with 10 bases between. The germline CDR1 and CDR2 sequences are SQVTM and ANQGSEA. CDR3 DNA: TGCAGCGTGATACAGAAGTCCTACGAGCAGTACTTC. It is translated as CSVIQKSYEQYF.

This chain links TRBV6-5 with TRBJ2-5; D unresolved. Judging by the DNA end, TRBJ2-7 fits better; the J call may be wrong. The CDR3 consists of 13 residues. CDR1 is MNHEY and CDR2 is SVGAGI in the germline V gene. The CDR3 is CASSLQEAYEQYF. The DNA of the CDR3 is TGTGCCAGCAGTCTCCAGGAAGCCTACGAGCAGTACTTC.

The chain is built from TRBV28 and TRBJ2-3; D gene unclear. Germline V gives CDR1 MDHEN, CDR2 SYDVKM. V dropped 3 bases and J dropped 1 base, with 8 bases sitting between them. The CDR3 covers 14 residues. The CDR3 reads CASSFSFGTDTQYF. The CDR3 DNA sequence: TGTGCCAGCAGTTTTAGTTTCGGCACAGATACGCAGTATTTT. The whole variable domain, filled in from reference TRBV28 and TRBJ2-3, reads DVKVTQSSRYLVKRTGEKVFLECVQDMDHENMFWYRQDPGLGLRLIYFSYDVKMKEKGDIPEGYSVSREKKERFSLILESASTNQTSMYLCASSFSFGTDTQYFGPGTRLTVL.

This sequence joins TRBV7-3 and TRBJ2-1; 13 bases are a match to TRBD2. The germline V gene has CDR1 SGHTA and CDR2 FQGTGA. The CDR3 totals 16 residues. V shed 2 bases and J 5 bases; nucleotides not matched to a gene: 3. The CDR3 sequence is CASSLSTSGRNNEQFF. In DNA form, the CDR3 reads TGTGCCAGCAGCTTATCGACTAGCGGGAGGAACAATGAGCAGTTCTTC.

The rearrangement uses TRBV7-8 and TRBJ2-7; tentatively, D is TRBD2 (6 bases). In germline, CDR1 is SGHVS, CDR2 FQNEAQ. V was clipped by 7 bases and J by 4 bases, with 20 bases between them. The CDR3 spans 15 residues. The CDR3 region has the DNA TGTGCCAGCACCGTCACCGGGAGTCCGAATTACGAGCAGTACTTC. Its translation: CASTVTGSPNYEQYF.

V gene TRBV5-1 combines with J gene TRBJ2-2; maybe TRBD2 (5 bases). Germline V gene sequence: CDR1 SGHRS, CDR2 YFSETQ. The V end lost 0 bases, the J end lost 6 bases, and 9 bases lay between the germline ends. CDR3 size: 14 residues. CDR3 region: CASSLEAASGELFF. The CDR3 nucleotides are TGCGCCAGCAGCTTGGAAGCGGCGTCCGGGGAGCTGTTTTTT.

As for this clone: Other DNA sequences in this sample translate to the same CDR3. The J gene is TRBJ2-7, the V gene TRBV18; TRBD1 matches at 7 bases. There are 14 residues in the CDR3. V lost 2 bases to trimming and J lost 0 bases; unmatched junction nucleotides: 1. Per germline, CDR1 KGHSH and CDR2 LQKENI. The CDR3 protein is CASSPRDSSYEQYF. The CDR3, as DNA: TGTGCCAGCTCACCAAGGGACAGCTCCTACGAGCAGTACTTC.